Listed here are 27 T cell receptor beta chains from one sample, sequenced in a study of T-cell memory formation after mild COVID-19. TCRdb itself ran the 5' RACE reads through MiXCR, one entry per CDR3 protein. This table has 430,000 or so distinct CDR3 sequences, roughly 25% appearing once. Sequencing used PBMCs or a T cell subset sorted from them (not recorded which). Receptors originate from an adult woman who had mild COVID-19 (a few samples of this study predate the infection). Cell type and time point are not known.

This sequence joins TRBV18 and TRBJ1-5; D unclear. In germline, CDR1 is KGHSH, CDR2 LQKENI. CDR3 size: 14 residues. The V gene lost 3 bases and the J gene lost 7 bases, with 13 bases spanning the gap. This chain's CDR3 is CASSPGLGGQPQHF. The CDR3 DNA sequence: TGTGCCAGCTCACCGGGGTTAGGTGGACAGCCCCAGCATTTT.

This clonotype was counted between two and nine times. The CDR3 loop is CASSLDLEGPYYGYTF. The DNA of the CDR3 is TGCGCCAGCAGCTTGGATCTCGAGGGACCCTACTATGGCTACACCTTC. V gene TRBV5-1 combines with J gene TRBJ1-2; D is perhaps TRBD1 (5 bases). Trimming left V 0 bases short and J 3 bases short, with 15 bases between. The germline CDR1 and CDR2 sequences are SGHRS and YFSETQ. This CDR3 comprises 16 residues.

This clonotype appeared a few times. The chain is built from TRBV24-1 and TRBJ2-7, with 7 nucleotides matching TRBD1. After removal of 2 bases from V and 1 base from J, the junction contained 1 base not matched to a gene. Germline CDR1 reads KGHDR; CDR2 reads SFDVKD. The CDR3 totals 14 residues. The CDR3 here is CATSDSGQSYEQYF. CDR3 bases: TGTGCCACCAGTGATTCGGGACAGTCCTACGAGCAGTACTTC.

The V and J genes are TRBV27 and TRBJ1-5; TRBD1 matches at 7 bases. From germline, CDR1 is MNHEY and CDR2 SMNVEV (reference sequence). This CDR3 region has 14 residues. With 1 base clipped from V and 7 bases from J, the junction kept 4 bases outside the gene matches. DNA of the CDR3: TGTGCCAGCAGTTTATATCCACAGGGGCAGCCCCAGCATTTT. This codes for CASSLYPQGQPQHF.

J is TRBJ2-7 and V is TRBV20-1, with 10 bases fitting TRBD1. The CDR3 extends over 19 amino acids. Germline V CDR1 and CDR2: DFQATT, SNEGSKA (reference sequence). With V trimmed by 0 bases and J by 2 bases, 16 bases remained unmatched. CDR3 in amino acids: CSARDRSGTGAQGPYEQYF. The CDR3 DNA is TGCAGTGCTAGAGATCGGTCCGGGACAGGGGCTCAGGGCCCCTACGAGCAGTACTTC.

The genes are TRBV28 and TRBJ2-5, with 12 bases identical to TRBD2. The V gene's germline CDR1 is MDHEN and CDR2 SYDVKM. The CDR3 loop spans 16 amino acids. After removal of 6 bases from V and 5 bases from J, the junction contained 10 bases not matched to a gene. The DNA of the CDR3 is TGTGCCAGCAGCTCGCCTCTAGCGGGAGGGGGGGAGACCCAGTACTTC. It yields the protein CASSSPLAGGGETQYF. Looking up the rest from reference TRBV28 and TRBJ2-5 gives the full variable domain: DVKVTQSSRYLVKRTGEKVFLECVQDMDHENMFWYRQDPGLGLRLIYFSYDVKMKEKGDIPEGYSVSREKKERFSLILESASTNQTSMYLCASSSPLAGGGETQYFGPGTRLLVL.

This clonotype has a handful of counts. The chain is built from TRBV20-1 and TRBJ2-7; no firm D call. The germline CDR1 and CDR2 sequences are DFQATT and SNEGSKA (reference sequence). The V and J ends lost 6 bases and 2 bases respectively, with 8 bases between them. The CDR3 covers 11 residues. The CDR3 loop reads CSAHLAYEQYF. The CDR3 DNA is TGCAGTGCACACCTGGCCTACGAGCAGTACTTC.

This clonotype occurred a few times. The gene calls are TRBV20-1 and TRBJ1-4; 9 nucleotides agree with TRBD1. V lost 1 base, J lost 0 bases, and 12 bases stayed unmatched. The CDR3 is 19 residues long. Germline V gives CDR1 DFQATT, CDR2 SNEGSKA (reference sequence). The CDR3 loop is CSARGHRDRASPTNEKLFF. CDR3 sequence (DNA): TGCAGTGCTAGAGGCCACCGGGACAGGGCATCCCCAACTAATGAAAAACTGTTTTTT.

This clonotype has just a few counts. The J gene is TRBJ2-3, the V gene TRBV25-1, with TRBD2 matching over 9 bases. V lost 2 bases and J lost 2; bases outside the gene matches: 2. The CDR3 is 15 residues long. CDR1 MGHDK and CDR2 SYGVNS come from the germline V gene. The CDR3 nucleotides are TGTGCCAGCAGTGAACGACTAGCGGACACAGATACGCAGTATTTT. The encoded protein is CASSERLADTDTQYF.

This sequence joins TRBV7-2 and TRBJ2-7; no clear D gene. CDR1 SGHTA and CDR2 FQGNSA come from the germline V gene. Trimming removed 5 bases at V and 6 bases at J, with 17 bases between. The CDR3 contains 14 residues. CDR3 amino acids: CASSPRISSGEQYF. CDR3 in DNA: TGTGCCAGCAGCCCCCGGATCTCTTCGGGCGAGCAGTACTTC.

This chain uses TRBV7-9 with TRBJ2-7; D not certain. The CDR3 runs 12 residues. Germline assignment: CDR1 SEHNR and CDR2 FQNEAQ (reference sequence). Trimming shortened V by 3 bases and J by 3 bases, and 6 bases separated the two germline ends. CDR3 sequence reads: CASSFDHYEQYF. In DNA form, the CDR3 reads TGTGCCAGCAGCTTCGACCACTACGAGCAGTACTTC.

The chain joins TRBV24-1 to TRBJ2-1; 12 nucleotides agree with TRBD2. Germline V gives CDR1 KGHDR, CDR2 SFDVKD. This CDR3 is 16 amino acids long. With V trimmed by 2 bases and J by 7 bases, 5 bases remained unmatched. This CDR3 reads CATSDYGLAGGNEQFF. The CDR3 coding sequence is TGTGCCACCAGTGATTATGGGCTAGCGGGGGGGAATGAGCAGTTCTTC.

The chain carries TRBV20-1 and TRBJ2-1; TRBD2 agrees at 9 bases. The ends lost 7 bases at V and 6 bases at J; junction bases unmatched: 13. CDR1 is DFQATT and CDR2 is SNEGSKA in the germline V gene (reference sequence). This CDR3 spans 15 amino acids. The CDR3: CSVNSRREGRNEQFF. In nucleotides, the CDR3 is TGCAGTGTCAACTCACGGCGGGAGGGCCGCAATGAGCAGTTCTTC.

This clonotype has more than one count but fewer than ten. The V and J genes are TRBV19 and TRBJ2-7; 10 bases line up with TRBD2. The CDR3 extends over 14 amino acids. J lost 4 bases, V lost 6 bases, and 6 bases had no gene match. Per the germline V gene, CDR1 is LNHDA and CDR2 is SQIVND (reference sequence). The CDR3 DNA reads as TGTGCCAGTAGGACTAGCGGGTCCTCTTACGAGCAGTACTTC. Its protein is CASRTSGSSYEQYF.

This clonotype was seen a handful of times. The chain recombines TRBV12-3 or TRBV12-4 with TRBJ2-7; weak D call: TRBD2 (6 bases). V lost 3 bases and J lost 0, with 12 bases in between. There are 15 residues in the CDR3. The CDR3 DNA sequence: TGTGCCAGCAGTTTGGGGGGTCCCAGCTCCTACGAGCAGTACTTC. Translated: CASSLGGPSSYEQYF.

This clonotype was counted a few times. V usage is TRBV9 and J usage is TRBJ2-3; 9 bases are shared with TRBD1. The CDR3 runs to 15 residues. The junction had 9 bases not matched to a gene; V was cut back by 3 bases and J by 7 bases. Germline V gives CDR1 SGDLS, CDR2 YYNGEE. For the CDR3, the DNA is TGTGCCAGCAGCGGCGACGGGACAGGGAGGAATACGCAGTATTTT. The encoded protein is CASSGDGTGRNTQYF.

V gene TRBV7-9 combines with J gene TRBJ2-7; TRBD1 agrees at 8 bases. The CDR3 length is 15 residues. Germline-derived CDR1 and CDR2 are SEHNR and FQNEAQ (reference sequence). Trimming removed 5 bases from V and 9 bases from J; junction bases left unmatched: 15. CDR3: CASSDGGTGLNGQYF. In DNA form, the CDR3 reads TGTGCCAGCAGCGACGGCGGGACAGGACTTAACGGGCAGTACTTC. Variable domain in full (rest from reference TRBV7-9 and TRBJ2-7): DTGVSQNPRHKITKRGQNVTFRCDPISEHNRLYWYRQTLGQGPEFLTYFQNEAQLEKSRLLSDRFSAERPKGSFSTLEIQRTEQGDSAMYLCASSDGGTGLNGQYFGPGTRLTVT.

The V and J genes are TRBV24-1 and TRBJ2-1, with 7 bases fitting TRBD1. The CDR3 is 15 amino acids. With 4 bases clipped from V and 8 bases from J, the junction kept 10 bases outside the gene matches. Germline V gene lookup returns CDR1 KGHDR and CDR2 SFDVKD. The CDR3 bases are TGTGCCACCAGTGACCCCCACAGGGGATTGGATGAGCAGTTCTTC. It is translated as CATSDPHRGLDEQFF.

This clonotype was detected only a few times. The gene calls are TRBV20-1 and TRBJ2-1; D gene uncertain. This CDR3 contains 15 residues. V dropped 3 bases and J dropped 7 bases, with 19 bases sitting between them. Looked up from germline, CDR1 is DFQATT and CDR2 is SNEGSKA (reference sequence). The CDR3 reads CSASREASGRNEQFF. CDR3 bases: TGCAGTGCTAGTCGTGAAGCTAGTGGTCGGAATGAGCAGTTCTTC.

This clonotype was seen more than once but under ten times. The chain has TRBV7-2 and TRBJ1-2; D uncertain. The V and J ends lost 3 bases and 2 bases respectively, with 16 bases between them. This CDR3 contains 16 residues. Germline V lookup: CDR1 SGHTA, CDR2 FQGNSA. CDR3 sequence: CASSFEGGNWNYGYTF. The CDR3 coding sequence is TGTGCCAGCAGCTTCGAGGGAGGAAATTGGAACTATGGCTACACCTTC.

This chain uses TRBV4-1 with TRBJ1-6, with a weak D call TRBD1 (5 bases). V gave up 3 bases and J gave up 5 bases, with 14 bases separating them. Per the germline V gene, CDR1 is MGHRA and CDR2 is YSYEKL. The CDR3 loop spans 16 amino acids. CDR3 in amino acids: CASSHSGPGNNSPLHF. CDR3 DNA: TGCGCCAGCAGCCATTCGGGTCCAGGGAATAATTCACCCCTCCACTTT.

V and J are TRBV6-1 and TRBJ2-3, with a possible D match to TRBD1 (6 bases). This CDR3 region has 14 residues. Trimming removed 8 bases at V and 2 bases at J, with 14 bases between. The germline V gene encodes CDR1 MNHNS and CDR2 SASEGT. The DNA of the CDR3 is TGTGCCAGCCTCACAGGGTGGTTCACAGATACGCAGTATTTT. Translating gives CASLTGWFTDTQYF.

The chain uses TRBV7-6 and TRBJ2-1; D may correspond to TRBD1 or TRBD2 (6 bases each). This CDR3 contains 15 residues. The V gene lost 1 base and the J gene lost 5 bases, with 12 bases spanning the gap. CDR1 and CDR2 from the germline V gene are SGHVS and FNYEAQ. The CDR3 here is CASSLDLGGNNEQFF. As DNA, the CDR3 is TGTGCCAGCAGCTTAGATCTAGGGGGGAACAATGAGCAGTTCTTC.

This clonotype has just a few counts. The chain has TRBV29-1 and TRBJ2-3; unclear D gene. V was trimmed by 1 base and J by 4 bases, leaving 9 bases between them. This CDR3 region has 13 residues. Germline V lookup: CDR1 SQVTM, CDR2 ANQGSEA. The CDR3 nucleotides are TGCAGCGTTGAAGGACATTCCCCAGATACGCAGTATTTT. It translates to CSVEGHSPDTQYF.

This clonotype was recorded a few times. V usage is TRBV15 and J usage is TRBJ2-7, with D possibly being TRBD2 (5 bases). In germline, CDR1 is LNHNV, CDR2 YYDKDF (reference sequence). This CDR3 is 13 amino acids long. Trimming pared 8 bases from V and 4 bases from J, leaving 15 bases between. CDR3 amino acids: CATGRGSEYEQYF. CDR3 nucleotide sequence: TGTGCCACCGGACGGGGATCCGAGTACGAGCAGTACTTC.

CDR3 bases: TGTGCCAGCTCTCGCATGGGGACAGGTATGAACACTGAAGCTTTCTTT. It yields the protein CASSRMGTGMNTEAFF. The gene calls are TRBV18 and TRBJ1-1, with 8 bases fitting TRBD1. V shed 6 bases and J 0 bases; nucleotides not matched to a gene: 9. This CDR3 has 16 residues. CDR1 KGHSH and CDR2 LQKENI come from the germline V gene.

This clonotype was seen ten or more times. V gene TRBV10-3 combines with J gene TRBJ2-2; TRBD1 matches at 10 bases. The germline CDR1 and CDR2 sequences are ENHRY and SYGVKD. The CDR3 spans 15 residues. The V gene end was trimmed by 4 bases and the J gene end by 3 bases; junction bases not matched to a gene: 2. CDR3 residues: CAISAGTGDTGELFF. The CDR3 nucleotides read TGTGCCATCAGTGCTGGGACAGGGGACACCGGGGAGCTGTTTTTT.